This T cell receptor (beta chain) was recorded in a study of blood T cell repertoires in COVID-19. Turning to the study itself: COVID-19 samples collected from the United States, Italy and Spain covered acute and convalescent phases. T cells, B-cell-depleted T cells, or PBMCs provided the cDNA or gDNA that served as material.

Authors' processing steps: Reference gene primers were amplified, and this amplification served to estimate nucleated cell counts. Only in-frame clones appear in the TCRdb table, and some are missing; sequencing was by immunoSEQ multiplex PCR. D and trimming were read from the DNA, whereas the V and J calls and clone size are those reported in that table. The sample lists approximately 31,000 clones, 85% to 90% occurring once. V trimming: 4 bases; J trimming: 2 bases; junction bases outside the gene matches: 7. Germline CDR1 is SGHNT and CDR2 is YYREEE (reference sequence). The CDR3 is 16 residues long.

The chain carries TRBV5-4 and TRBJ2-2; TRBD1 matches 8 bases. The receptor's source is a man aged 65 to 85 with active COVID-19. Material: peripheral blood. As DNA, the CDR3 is TGTGCCAGCAGCCGAGGGGACAGGCGTAACACCGGGGAGCTGTTTTTT. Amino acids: CASSRGDRRNTGELFF.